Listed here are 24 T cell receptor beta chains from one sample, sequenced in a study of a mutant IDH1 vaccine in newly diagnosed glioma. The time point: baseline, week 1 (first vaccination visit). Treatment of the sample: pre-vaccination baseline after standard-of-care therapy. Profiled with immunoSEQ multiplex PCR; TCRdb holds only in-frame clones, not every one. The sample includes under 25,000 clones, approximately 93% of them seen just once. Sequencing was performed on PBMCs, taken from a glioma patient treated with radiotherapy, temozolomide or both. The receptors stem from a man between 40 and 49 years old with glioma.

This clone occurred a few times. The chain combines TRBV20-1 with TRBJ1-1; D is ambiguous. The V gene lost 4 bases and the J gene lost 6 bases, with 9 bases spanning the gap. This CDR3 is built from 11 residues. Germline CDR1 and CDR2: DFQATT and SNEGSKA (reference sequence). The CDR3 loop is CSAIKGSEAFF. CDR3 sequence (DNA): TGCAGTGCTATAAAGGGTTCTGAAGCTTTCTTT.

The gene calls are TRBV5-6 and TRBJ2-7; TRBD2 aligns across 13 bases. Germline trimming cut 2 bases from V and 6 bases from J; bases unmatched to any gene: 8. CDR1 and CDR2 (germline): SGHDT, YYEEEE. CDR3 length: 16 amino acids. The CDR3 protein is CASSFRRLAGGLEQYF. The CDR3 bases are TGTGCCAGCAGCTTCCGCAGACTAGCGGGGGGACTCGAGCAGTACTTC.

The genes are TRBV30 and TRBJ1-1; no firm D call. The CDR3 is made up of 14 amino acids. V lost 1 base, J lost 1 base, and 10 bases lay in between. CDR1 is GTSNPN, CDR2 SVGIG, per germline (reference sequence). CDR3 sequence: CAWSEGMSNTEAFF. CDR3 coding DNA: TGTGCCTGGAGTGAGGGAATGTCGAACACTGAAGCTTTCTTT. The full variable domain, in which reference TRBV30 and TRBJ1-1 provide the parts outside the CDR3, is SQTIHQWPATLVQPVGSPLSLECTVEGTSNPNLYWYRQAAGRGLQLLFYSVGIGQISSEVPQNLSASRPQDRQFILSSKKLLLSDSGFYLCAWSEGMSNTEAFFGQGTRLTVV.

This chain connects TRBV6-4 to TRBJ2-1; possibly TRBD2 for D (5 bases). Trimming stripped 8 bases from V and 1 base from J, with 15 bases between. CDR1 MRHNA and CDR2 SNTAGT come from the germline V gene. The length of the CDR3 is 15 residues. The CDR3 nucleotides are TGTGCCAGCCGCCGGAGGAGCGAGTCCTACAATGAGCAGTTCTTC. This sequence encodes CASRRRSESYNEQFF.

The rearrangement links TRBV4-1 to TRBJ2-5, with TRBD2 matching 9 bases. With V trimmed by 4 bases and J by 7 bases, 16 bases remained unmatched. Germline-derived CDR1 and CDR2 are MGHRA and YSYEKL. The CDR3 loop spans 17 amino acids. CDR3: CASSPPGGAGGGGTQYF. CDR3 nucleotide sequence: TGCGCCAGCAGCCCCCCGGGAGGGGCGGGAGGGGGCGGGACCCAGTACTTC.

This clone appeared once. CDR3 residues: CASSLGDRASYEQYF. CDR3 bases: TGTGCCAGCAGCTTAGGGGACAGGGCCTCCTACGAGCAGTACTTC. V gene TRBV7-9 combines with J gene TRBJ2-7; 9 bases agree with TRBD1. This CDR3 has 15 amino acids. Trimming removed 1 base from V and 0 bases from J; junction bases left unmatched: 1. Germline V CDR1 and CDR2: SEHNR, FQNEAQ (reference sequence).

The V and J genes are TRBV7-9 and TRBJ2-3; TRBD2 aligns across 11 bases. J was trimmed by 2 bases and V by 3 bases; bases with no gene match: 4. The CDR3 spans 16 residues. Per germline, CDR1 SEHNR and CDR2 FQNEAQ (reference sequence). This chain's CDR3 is CASSFSGGAITDTQYF. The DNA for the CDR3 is TGTGCCAGCAGCTTTAGCGGGGGGGCTATCACAGATACGCAGTATTTT.

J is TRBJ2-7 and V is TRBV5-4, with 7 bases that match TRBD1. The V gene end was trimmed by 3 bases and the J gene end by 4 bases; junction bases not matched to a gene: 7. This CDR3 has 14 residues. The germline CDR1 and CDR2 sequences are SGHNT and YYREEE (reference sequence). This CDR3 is CASSSLAGGYEQYF. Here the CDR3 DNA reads TGTGCCAGCAGCTCATTAGCAGGGGGATACGAGCAGTACTTC.

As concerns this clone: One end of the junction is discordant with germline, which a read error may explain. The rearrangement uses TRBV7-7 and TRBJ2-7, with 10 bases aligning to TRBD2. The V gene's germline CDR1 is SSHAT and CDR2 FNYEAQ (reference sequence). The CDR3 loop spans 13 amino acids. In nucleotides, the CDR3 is TGTGCTAGCAGCTTAGCGGGGGGATACGAGCAGTACTTC. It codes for CASSLAGGYEQYF. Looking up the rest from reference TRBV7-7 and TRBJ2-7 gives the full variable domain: GAGVSQSPRYKVTKRGQDVTLRCDPISSHATLYWYQQALGQGPEFLTYFNYEAQPDKSGLPSDRFSAERPEGSISTLTIQRTEQRDSAMYRCASSLAGGYEQYFGPGTRLTVT.

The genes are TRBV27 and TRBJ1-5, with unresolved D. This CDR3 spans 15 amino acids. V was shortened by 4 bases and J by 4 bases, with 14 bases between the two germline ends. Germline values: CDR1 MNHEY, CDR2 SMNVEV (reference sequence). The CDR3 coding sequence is TGTGCCAGCAGTTCCCCACGCACGGGAAATCAGCCCCAGCATTTT. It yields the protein CASSSPRTGNQPQHF.

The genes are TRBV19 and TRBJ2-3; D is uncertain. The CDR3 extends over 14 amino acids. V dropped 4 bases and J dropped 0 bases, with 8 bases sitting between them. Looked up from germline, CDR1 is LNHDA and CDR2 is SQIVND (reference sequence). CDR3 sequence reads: CASSKVTSTDTQYF. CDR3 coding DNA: TGTGCCAGTAGTAAAGTAACTAGCACAGATACGCAGTATTTT. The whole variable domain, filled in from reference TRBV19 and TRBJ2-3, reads DGGITQSPKYLFRKEGQNVTLSCEQNLNHDAMYWYRQDPGQGLRLIYYSQIVNDFQKGDIAEGYSVSREKKESFPLTVTSAQKNPTAFYLCASSKVTSTDTQYFGPGTRLTVL.

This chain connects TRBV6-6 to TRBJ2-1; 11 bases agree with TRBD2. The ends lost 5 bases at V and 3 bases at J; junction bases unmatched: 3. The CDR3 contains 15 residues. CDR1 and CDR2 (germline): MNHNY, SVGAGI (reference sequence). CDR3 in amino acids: CASSRGTSGYNEQFF. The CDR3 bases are TGTGCCAGCAGTAGGGGGACTAGCGGCTACAATGAGCAGTTCTTC.

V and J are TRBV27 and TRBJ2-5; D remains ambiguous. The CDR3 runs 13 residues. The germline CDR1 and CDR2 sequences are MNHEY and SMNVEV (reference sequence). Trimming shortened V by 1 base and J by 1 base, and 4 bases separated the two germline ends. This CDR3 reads CASSLYGQETQYF. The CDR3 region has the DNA TGTGCCAGCAGTTTATATGGCCAAGAGACCCAGTACTTC.

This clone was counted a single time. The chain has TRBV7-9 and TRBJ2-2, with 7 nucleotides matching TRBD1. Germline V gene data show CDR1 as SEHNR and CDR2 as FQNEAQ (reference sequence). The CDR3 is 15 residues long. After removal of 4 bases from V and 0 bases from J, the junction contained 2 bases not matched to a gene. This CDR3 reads CASSSDRANTGELFF. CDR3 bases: TGTGCCAGCAGCTCCGACAGGGCGAACACCGGGGAGCTGTTTTTT.

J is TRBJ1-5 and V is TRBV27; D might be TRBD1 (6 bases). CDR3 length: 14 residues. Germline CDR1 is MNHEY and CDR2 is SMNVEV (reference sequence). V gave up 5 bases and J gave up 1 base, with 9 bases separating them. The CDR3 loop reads CASSLGGSNQPQHF. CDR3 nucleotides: TGTGCCAGCAGTCTAGGGGGAAGCAATCAGCCCCAGCATTTT.

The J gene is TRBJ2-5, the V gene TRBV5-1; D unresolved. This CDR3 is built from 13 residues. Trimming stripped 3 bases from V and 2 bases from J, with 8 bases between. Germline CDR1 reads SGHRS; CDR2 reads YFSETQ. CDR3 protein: CASSSTGQETQYF. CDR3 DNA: TGCGCCAGCAGCTCAACTGGGCAAGAGACCCAGTACTTC. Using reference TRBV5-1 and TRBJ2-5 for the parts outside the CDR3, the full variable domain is KAGVTQTPRYLIKTRGQQVTLSCSPISGHRSVSWYQQTPGQGLQFLFEYFSETQRNKGNFPGRFSGRQFSNSRSEMNVSTLELGDSALYLCASSSTGQETQYFGPGTRLLVL.

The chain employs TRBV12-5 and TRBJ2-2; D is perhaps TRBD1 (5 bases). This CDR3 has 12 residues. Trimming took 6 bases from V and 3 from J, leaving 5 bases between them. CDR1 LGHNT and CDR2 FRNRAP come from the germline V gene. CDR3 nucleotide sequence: TGTGCTAGTGGCAGGGACACCGGGGAGCTGTTTTTT. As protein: CASGRDTGELFF.

CDR3 amino acids: CASSLSLIPLSTGELFF. CDR3 DNA: TGTGCCAGCAGCTTAAGTTTGATCCCCTTAAGCACCGGGGAGCTGTTTTTT. The gene calls are TRBV7-2 and TRBJ2-2; D uncertain. Germline lookup yields CDR1 SGHTA and CDR2 FQGNSA. With 2 bases removed from V and 4 bases from J, the gap between germline ends came to 17 bases. The CDR3 sequence is 17 residues long. Drawing the rest from reference TRBV7-2 and TRBJ2-2, the complete variable domain is GAGVSQSPSNKVTEKGKDVELRCDPISGHTALYWYRQSLGQGLEFLIYFQGNSAPDKSGLPSDRFSAERTGGSVSTLTIQRTQQEDSAVYLCASSLSLIPLSTGELFFGEGSRLTVL.

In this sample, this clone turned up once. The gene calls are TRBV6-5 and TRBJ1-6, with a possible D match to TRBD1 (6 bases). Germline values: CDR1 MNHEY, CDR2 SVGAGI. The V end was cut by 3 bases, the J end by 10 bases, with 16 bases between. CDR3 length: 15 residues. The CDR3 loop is CASSYLIGGSSPLHF. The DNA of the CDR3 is TGTGCCAGCAGTTATCTTATAGGGGGTTCGTCACCCCTCCACTTT.

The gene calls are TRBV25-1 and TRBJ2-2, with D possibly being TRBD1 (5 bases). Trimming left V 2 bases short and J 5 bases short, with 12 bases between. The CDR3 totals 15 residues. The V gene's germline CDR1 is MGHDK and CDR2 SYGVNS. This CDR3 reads CASSERQGTTGELFF. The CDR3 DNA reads TGTGCCAGCAGTGAACGGCAGGGAACAACCGGGGAGCTGTTTTTT.

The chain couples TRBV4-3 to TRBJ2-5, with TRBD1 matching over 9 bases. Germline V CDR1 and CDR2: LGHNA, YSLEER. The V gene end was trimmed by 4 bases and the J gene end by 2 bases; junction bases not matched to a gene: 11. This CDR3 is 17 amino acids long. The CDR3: CASSPRDWGQGQETQYF. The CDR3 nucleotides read TGCGCCAGCAGCCCGAGAGACTGGGGACAGGGTCAAGAGACCCAGTACTTC.

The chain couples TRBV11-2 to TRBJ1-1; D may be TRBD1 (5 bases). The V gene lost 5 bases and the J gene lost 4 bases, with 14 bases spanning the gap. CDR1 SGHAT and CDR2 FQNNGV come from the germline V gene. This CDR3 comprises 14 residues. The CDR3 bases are TGTGCCAGCAGCCACAGCCTCCAGGGCACTGAAGCTTTCTTT. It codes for CASSHSLQGTEAFF.

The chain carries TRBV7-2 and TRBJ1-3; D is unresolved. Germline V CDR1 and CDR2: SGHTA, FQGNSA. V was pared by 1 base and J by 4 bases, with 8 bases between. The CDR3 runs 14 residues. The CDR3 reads CASSLGILGNTIYF. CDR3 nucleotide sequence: TGTGCCAGCAGCTTAGGGATTTTGGGAAACACCATATATTTT.

In DNA form, the CDR3 reads TGTGCCAGTAGTTCCTCCTTCGCGGGGGGAGGTGATACGCAGTATTTT. This sequence encodes CASSSSFAGGGDTQYF. This sequence joins TRBV19 and TRBJ2-3; 8 bases are shared with TRBD2. The germline gives CDR1 LNHDA, CDR2 SQIVND (reference sequence). The junction had 13 bases not matched to a gene; V was cut back by 5 bases and J by 6 bases. CDR3 size: 16 residues.